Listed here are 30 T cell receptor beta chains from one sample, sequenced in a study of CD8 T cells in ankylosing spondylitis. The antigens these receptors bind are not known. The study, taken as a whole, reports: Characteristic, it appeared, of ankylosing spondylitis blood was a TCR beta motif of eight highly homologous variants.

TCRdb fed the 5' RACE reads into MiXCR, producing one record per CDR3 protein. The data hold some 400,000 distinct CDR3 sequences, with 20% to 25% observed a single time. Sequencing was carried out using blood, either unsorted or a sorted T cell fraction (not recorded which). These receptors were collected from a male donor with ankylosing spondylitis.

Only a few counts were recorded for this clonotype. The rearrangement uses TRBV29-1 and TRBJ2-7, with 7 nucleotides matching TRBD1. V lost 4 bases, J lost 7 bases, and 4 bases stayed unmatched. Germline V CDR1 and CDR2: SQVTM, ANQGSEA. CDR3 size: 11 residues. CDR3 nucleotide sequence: TGCAGCGTTGGACAGGGTTGGGAGCAGTACTTC. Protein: CSVGQGWEQYF.

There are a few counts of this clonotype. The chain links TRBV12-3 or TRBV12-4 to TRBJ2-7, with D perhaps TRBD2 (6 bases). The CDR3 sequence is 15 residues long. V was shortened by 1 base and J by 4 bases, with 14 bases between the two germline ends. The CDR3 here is CASSLEGGAAYEQYF. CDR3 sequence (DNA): TGTGCCAGCAGTTTAGAGGGCGGGGCAGCATACGAGCAGTACTTC.

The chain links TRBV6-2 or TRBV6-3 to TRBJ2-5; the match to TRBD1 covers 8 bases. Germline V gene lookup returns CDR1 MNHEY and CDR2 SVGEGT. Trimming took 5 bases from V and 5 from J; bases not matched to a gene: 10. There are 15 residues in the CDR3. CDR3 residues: CASSPSAGGAETQYF. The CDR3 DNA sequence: TGTGCCAGCAGTCCTTCGGCAGGGGGCGCGGAGACCCAGTACTTC.

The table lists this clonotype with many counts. The CDR3 sequence: CAISESREVYNEQFF. CDR3 bases: TGTGCCATCAGTGAGTCCCGGGAGGTGTACAATGAGCAGTTCTTC. This chain uses TRBV10-3 with TRBJ2-1; 7 bases line up with TRBD2. Germline values: CDR1 ENHRY, CDR2 SYGVKD. V was clipped by 0 bases and J by 4 bases; unmatched bases: 3. This CDR3 contains 15 residues.

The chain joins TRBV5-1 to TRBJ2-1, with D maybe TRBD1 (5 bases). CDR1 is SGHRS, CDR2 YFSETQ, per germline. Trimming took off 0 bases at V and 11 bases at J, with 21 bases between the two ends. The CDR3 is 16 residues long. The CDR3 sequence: CASSLVTGRDNKKQFF. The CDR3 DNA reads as TGCGCCAGCAGCTTGGTTACAGGAAGAGATAATAAGAAGCAGTTCTTC.

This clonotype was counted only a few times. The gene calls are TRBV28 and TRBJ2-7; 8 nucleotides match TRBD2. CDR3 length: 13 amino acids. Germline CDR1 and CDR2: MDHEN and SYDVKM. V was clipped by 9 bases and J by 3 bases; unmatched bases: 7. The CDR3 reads CASRPGLDYEQYF. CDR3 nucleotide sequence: TGTGCCAGTCGGCCGGGACTAGACTACGAGCAGTACTTC.

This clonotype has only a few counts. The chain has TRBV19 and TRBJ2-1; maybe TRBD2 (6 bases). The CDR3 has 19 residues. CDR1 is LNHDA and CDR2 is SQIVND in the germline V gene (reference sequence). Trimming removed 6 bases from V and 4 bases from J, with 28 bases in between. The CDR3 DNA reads TGTGCCAGTAGACCGGATACTAGCACCCAGAGGACGCTATACAATGAGCAGTTCTTC. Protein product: CASRPDTSTQRTLYNEQFF. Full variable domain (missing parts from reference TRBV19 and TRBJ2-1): DGGITQSPKYLFRKEGQNVTLSCEQNLNHDAMYWYRQDPGQGLRLIYYSQIVNDFQKGDIAEGYSVSREKKESFPLTVTSAQKNPTAFYLCASRPDTSTQRTLYNEQFFGPGTRLTVL.

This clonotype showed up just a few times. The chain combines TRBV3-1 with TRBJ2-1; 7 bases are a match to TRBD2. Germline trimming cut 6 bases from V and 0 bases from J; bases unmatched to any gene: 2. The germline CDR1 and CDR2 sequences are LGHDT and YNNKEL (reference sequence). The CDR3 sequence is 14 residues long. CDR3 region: CASRSGISYNEQFF. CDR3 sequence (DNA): TGTGCCAGCAGGAGCGGGATCTCCTACAATGAGCAGTTCTTC.

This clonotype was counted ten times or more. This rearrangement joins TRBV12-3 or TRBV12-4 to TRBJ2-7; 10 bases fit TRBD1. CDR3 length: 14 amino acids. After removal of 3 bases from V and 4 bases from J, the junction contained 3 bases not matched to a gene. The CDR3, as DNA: TGTGCCAGCAGTTTCGGGACAGGGGAGTACGAGCAGTACTTC. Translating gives CASSFGTGEYEQYF.

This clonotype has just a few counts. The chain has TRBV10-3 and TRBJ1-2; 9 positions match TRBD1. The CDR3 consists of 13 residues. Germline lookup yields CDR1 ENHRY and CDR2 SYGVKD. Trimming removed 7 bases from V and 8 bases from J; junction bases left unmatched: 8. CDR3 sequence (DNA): TGTGCCATCACCGGGGGGACAGGGCCCGGCTACACCTTC. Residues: CAITGGTGPGYTF.

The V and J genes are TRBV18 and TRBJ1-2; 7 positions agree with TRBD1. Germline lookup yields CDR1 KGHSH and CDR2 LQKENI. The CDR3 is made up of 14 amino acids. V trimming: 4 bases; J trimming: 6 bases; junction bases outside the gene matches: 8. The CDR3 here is CASSLSGQRHGYTF. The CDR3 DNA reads TGTGCCAGCTCACTGTCGGGACAGCGGCATGGCTACACCTTC.

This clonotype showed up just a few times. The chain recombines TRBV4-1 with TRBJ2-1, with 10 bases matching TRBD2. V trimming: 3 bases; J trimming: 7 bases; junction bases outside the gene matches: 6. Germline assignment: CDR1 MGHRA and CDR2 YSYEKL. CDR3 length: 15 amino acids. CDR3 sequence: CASSHMGLARNEQFF. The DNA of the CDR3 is TGCGCCAGCAGCCATATGGGACTAGCGAGGAATGAGCAGTTCTTC.

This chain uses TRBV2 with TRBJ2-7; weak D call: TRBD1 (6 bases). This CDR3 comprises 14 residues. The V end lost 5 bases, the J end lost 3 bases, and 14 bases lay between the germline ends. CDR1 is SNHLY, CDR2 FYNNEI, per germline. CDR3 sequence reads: CASSSYRESYEQYF. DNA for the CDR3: TGTGCCAGCAGTTCCTACAGGGAGAGCTACGAGCAGTACTTC.

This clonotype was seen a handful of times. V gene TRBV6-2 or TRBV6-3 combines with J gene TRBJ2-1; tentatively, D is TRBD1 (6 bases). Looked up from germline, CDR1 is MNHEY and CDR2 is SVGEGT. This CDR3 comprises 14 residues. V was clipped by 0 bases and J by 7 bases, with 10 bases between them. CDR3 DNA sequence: TGTGCCAGCAGTTACTCGTTCAGGGGTAATGAGCAGTTCTTC. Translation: CASSYSFRGNEQFF.

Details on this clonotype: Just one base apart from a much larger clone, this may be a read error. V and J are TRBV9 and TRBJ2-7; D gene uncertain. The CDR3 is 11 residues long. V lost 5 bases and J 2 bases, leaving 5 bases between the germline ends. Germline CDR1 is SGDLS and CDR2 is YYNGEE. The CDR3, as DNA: TGTGCCAGCAGGCAGGCCTACGAGCAGTACTTC. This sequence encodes CASRQAYEQYF.

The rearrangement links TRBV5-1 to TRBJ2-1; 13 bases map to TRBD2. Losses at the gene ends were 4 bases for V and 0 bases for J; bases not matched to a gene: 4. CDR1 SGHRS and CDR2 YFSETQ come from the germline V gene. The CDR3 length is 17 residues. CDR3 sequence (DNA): TGCGCCAGCAGCCATAGGACTAGCGGGAGCTCCTACAATGAGCAGTTCTTC. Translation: CASSHRTSGSSYNEQFF. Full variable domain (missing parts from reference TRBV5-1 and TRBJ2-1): KAGVTQTPRYLIKTRGQQVTLSCSPISGHRSVSWYQQTPGQGLQFLFEYFSETQRNKGNFPGRFSGRQFSNSRSEMNVSTLELGDSALYLCASSHRTSGSSYNEQFFGPGTRLTVL.

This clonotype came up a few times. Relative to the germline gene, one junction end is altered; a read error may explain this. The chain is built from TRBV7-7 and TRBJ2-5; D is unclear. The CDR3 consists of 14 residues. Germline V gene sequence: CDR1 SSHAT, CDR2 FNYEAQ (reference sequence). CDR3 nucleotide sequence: TGTGCTAGCAGCTTAGGATCCCCGGGAGAGACCCAGTACTTC. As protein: CASSLGSPGETQYF.

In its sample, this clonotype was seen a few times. CDR3 in DNA: TGTGCCAGCAGCGTCCGGTCCGCGAACACCGGGGAGCTGTTTTTT. It is translated as CASSVRSANTGELFF. The J gene is TRBJ2-2, the V gene TRBV9; D is ambiguous. CDR1 is SGDLS, CDR2 YYNGEE, per germline. V shed 2 bases and J shed 0 bases, with 8 bases lying between them. The length of the CDR3 is 15 residues.

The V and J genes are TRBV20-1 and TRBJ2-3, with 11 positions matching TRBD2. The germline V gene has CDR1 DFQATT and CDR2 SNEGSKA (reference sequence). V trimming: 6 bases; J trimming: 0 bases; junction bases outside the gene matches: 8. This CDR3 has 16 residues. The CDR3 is CSAPRLAGPSTDTQYF. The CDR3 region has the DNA TGCAGTGCGCCGAGACTAGCGGGGCCTAGCACAGATACGCAGTATTTT.

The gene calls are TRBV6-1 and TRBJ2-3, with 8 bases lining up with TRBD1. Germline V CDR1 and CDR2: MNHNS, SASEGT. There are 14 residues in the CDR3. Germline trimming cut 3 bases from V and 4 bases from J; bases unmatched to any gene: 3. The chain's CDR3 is CASSESGGPDTQYF. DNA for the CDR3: TGTGCCAGCAGTGAGTCAGGGGGCCCAGATACGCAGTATTTT.

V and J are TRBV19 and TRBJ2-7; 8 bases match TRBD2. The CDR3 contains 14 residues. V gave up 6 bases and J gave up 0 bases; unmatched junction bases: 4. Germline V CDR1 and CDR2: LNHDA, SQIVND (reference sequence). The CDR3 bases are TGTGCCAGTAGCGGCGGGAGGAGCTCCTACGAGCAGTACTTC. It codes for CASSGGRSSYEQYF.

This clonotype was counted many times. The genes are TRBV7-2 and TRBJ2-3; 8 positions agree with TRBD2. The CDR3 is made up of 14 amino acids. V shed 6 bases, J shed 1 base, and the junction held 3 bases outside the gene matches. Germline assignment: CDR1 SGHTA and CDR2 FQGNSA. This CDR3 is CASSLAGRTDTQYF. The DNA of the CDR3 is TGTGCCAGCAGTCTAGCGGGCCGCACAGATACGCAGTATTTT.

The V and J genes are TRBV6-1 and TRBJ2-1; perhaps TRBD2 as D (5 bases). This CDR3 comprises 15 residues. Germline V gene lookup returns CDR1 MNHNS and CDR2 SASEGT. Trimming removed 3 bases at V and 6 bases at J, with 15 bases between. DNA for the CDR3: TGTGCCAGCAGTGACTTGGGGTCTAGCCCCAATGAGCAGTTCTTC. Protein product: CASSDLGSSPNEQFF.

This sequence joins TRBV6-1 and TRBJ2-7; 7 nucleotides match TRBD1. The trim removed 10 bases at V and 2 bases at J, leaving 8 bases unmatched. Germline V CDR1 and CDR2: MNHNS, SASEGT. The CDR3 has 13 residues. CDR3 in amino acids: CATWTGFTYEQYF. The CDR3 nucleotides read TGTGCCACCTGGACAGGTTTCACCTACGAGCAGTACTTC.

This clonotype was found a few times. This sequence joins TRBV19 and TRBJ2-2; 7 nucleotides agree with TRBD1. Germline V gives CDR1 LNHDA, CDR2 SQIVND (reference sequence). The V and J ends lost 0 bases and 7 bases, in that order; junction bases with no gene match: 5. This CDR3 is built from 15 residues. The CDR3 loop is CASSIETGLNGELFF. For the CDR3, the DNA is TGTGCCAGTAGTATAGAGACAGGGTTGAACGGGGAGCTGTTTTTT.

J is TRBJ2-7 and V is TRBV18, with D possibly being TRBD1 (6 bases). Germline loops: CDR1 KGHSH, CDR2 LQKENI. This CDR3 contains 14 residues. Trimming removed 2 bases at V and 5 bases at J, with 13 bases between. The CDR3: CASSPLAGADEQYF. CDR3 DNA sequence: TGTGCCAGCTCACCATTGGCAGGGGCCGACGAGCAGTACTTC.

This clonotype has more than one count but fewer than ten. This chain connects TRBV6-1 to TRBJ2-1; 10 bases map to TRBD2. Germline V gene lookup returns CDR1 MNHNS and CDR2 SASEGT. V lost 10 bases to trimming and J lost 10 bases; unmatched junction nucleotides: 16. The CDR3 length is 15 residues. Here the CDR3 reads CATGASGSRRGEQFF. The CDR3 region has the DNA TGTGCCACAGGAGCTAGCGGGAGTAGAAGGGGGGAGCAGTTCTTC.

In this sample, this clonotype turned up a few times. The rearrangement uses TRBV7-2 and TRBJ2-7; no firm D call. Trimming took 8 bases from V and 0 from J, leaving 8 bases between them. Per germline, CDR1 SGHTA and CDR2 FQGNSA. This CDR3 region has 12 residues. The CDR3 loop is CASGDFSYEQYF. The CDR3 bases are TGTGCCAGCGGAGACTTCTCCTACGAGCAGTACTTC.

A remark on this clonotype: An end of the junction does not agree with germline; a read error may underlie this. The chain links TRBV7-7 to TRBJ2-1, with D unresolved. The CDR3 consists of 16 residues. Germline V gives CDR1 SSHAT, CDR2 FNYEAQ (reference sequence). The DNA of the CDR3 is TGTGCTAGCAGCTTAGTGGTGGACCCCCCGGGCAATGAGCAGTTCTTC. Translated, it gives CASSLVVDPPGNEQFF. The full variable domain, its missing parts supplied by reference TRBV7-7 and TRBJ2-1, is GAGVSQSPRYKVTKRGQDVTLRCDPISSHATLYWYQQALGQGPEFLTYFNYEAQPDKSGLPSDRFSAERPEGSISTLTIQRTEQRDSAMYRCASSLVVDPPGNEQFFGPGTRLTVL.

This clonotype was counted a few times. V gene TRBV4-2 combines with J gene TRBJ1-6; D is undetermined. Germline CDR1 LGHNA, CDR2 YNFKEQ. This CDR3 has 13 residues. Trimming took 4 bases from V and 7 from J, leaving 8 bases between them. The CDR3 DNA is TGTGCCAGCAGCCGAGACACGAATTCACCCCTCCACTTT. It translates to CASSRDTNSPLHF.